This section outlines one T cell receptor (beta chain) sequence together with its context. Measured with immunoSEQ multiplex PCR; TCRdb has only the in-frame clones, and not every one. The table shows some 190,000 clones, with around 82% occurring only once. The record originates from a study of blood T cell repertoires in COVID-19. Study context: Samples representing acute and convalescent COVID-19 were sourced from the United States, Italy and Spain.

The CDR3 is made up of 18 amino acids. Trimming at V came to 3 bases and at J to 2 bases, leaving 12 bases not matched to a gene. Germline assignment: CDR1 ENHRY and CDR2 SYGVKD. The chain couples TRBV10-3 to TRBJ2-3; 9 bases agree with TRBD1. The source material was peripheral blood. The clonotype comes from a woman older than 75 with active or convalescent COVID-19. The CDR3 reads CAISDLMRDRASTDTQYF. The DNA for the CDR3 is TGTGCCATCAGTGACCTTATGCGGGACAGGGCCTCCACAGATACGCAGTATTTT.